The clone carrying this TCR beta chain appeared a single time. The data stem from a study of OX40 agonist ivuxolimab in advanced cancers. TCRdb keeps only in-frame clones here, not all; method: immunoSEQ multiplex PCR. The data show about 75,000 clones, about 88% seen once. The TCR was taken from an adult with an advanced solid tumor such as melanoma, head and neck, liver or kidney cancer. The source was CD4+ or CD8+ T cells sorted from blood, collected in a trial of the OX40 agonist ivuxolimab.

CDR3 protein: CASKRSGGYSPLHF. The CDR3, as DNA: TGTGCCAGCAAACGCTCTGGGGGCTATTCACCCCTCCACTTT. This sequence joins TRBV6-5 and TRBJ1-6, with D tentatively TRBD1 (6 bases). Germline assignment: CDR1 MNHEY and CDR2 SVGAGI. The CDR3 totals 14 residues. V shed 7 bases and J shed 8 bases, with 15 bases lying between them.